What follows are 27 T cell receptor beta chains derived from one specimen sequenced in a study of radiotherapy plus CTLA-4 blockade in lung cancer. The repertoire was sequenced with immunoSEQ multiplex PCR; TCRdb's copy has only in-frame clones and lacks some. The sample has around 70,000 clones, about four fifths seen once; the top ten hold about 4.3%. Sequenced material: peripheral blood, taken from a patient treated with radiotherapy plus ipilimumab. The receptor source for this set is a human donor with non-small cell lung cancer who had a partial response to radiotherapy plus ipilimumab.

This chain links TRBV19 with TRBJ1-1, with a weak D call TRBD1 (6 bases). CDR1 is LNHDA, CDR2 SQIVND, per germline (reference sequence). This CDR3 region has 15 residues. V lost 5 bases, J lost 6 bases, and 19 bases lay in between. CDR3 region: CASSRRGGERSEAFF. The CDR3 DNA reads TGTGCCAGTAGTCGTCGAGGGGGGGAGAGGTCTGAAGCTTTCTTT.

The chain combines TRBV11-2 with TRBJ2-1; a possible D gene is TRBD1 (5 bases). Germline CDR1 reads SGHAT; CDR2 reads FQNNGV. Between the trimmed V and J ends, which lost 5 bases and 1 base, there was a span of 9 bases. This CDR3 comprises 14 residues. The CDR3 region has the DNA TGTGCCAGCAGCCCCCAGGGTTCCTACAATGAGCAGTTCTTC. Its protein is CASSPQGSYNEQFF.

The rearrangement uses TRBV14 and TRBJ1-3; D unclear. In germline, CDR1 is SGHDN, CDR2 FVKESK. The CDR3 loop spans 16 amino acids. The ends were cut back, 4 bases at V and 0 bases at J, with 13 bases in the middle. The CDR3 region is CASSPRGVISGNTIYF. CDR3 bases: TGTGCCAGCAGCCCGCGCGGGGTTATCTCTGGAAACACCATATATTTT.

In its sample, this clone was seen once. V usage is TRBV5-1 and J usage is TRBJ2-1; D may be TRBD1 (6 bases). In germline, CDR1 is SGHRS, CDR2 YFSETQ. V was pared by 4 bases and J by 6 bases, with 17 bases between. This CDR3 contains 15 residues. The CDR3 DNA sequence: TGCGCCAGCAGCCCGGTAAACAGGGCGCGCAATGAGCAGTTCTTC. This translates into CASSPVNRARNEQFF.

This chain joins TRBV7-8 and TRBJ2-7, with 9 bases matching TRBD2. The germline V gene encodes CDR1 SGHVS and CDR2 FQNEAQ. This CDR3 is 16 amino acids long. V lost 4 bases to trimming and J lost 7 bases; unmatched junction nucleotides: 14. The CDR3 DNA is TGTGCCAGCAGCTCCCGCCGGGGCGGGAGGGCCGGGGAGCAGTACTTC. This sequence encodes CASSSRRGGRAGEQYF.

The rearrangement uses TRBV2 and TRBJ1-3; 10 nucleotides match TRBD1. Germline V gene lookup returns CDR1 SNHLY and CDR2 FYNNEI. The CDR3 totals 15 residues. V lost 3 bases to trimming and J lost 8 bases; unmatched junction nucleotides: 7. CDR3 in amino acids: CASSERDRGVDTIYF. CDR3 DNA: TGTGCCAGCAGTGAGAGGGACAGGGGTGTAGACACCATATATTTT.

V gene TRBV27 combines with J gene TRBJ2-5, with a possible D match to TRBD2 (6 bases). The J call may be faulty, since TRBJ2-7 better matches the DNA end. CDR1 and CDR2 (germline): MNHEY, SMNVEV (reference sequence). The CDR3 consists of 16 residues. The CDR3 loop reads CASSRPGLAPSYEQYF. For the CDR3, the DNA is TGTGCCAGCAGCAGACCCGGGCTAGCGCCCTCCTACGAGCAGTACTTC.

This chain links TRBV7-3 with TRBJ2-2; tentatively, D is TRBD1 (5 bases). The length of the CDR3 is 15 residues. V dropped 0 bases and J dropped 6 bases, with 11 bases sitting between them. CDR1 is SGHTA and CDR2 is FQGTGA in the germline V gene. The CDR3 protein is CASSLTRDSPGELFF. The CDR3 DNA sequence: TGTGCCAGCAGCTTAACTCGAGACAGCCCCGGGGAGCTGTTTTTT.

The genes are TRBV9 and TRBJ2-5; D is possibly TRBD2 (6 bases). The germline V gene has CDR1 SGDLS and CDR2 YYNGEE. This CDR3 is 14 amino acids long. Trimming removed 3 bases at V and 0 bases at J, with 9 bases between. This CDR3 reads CASSGRDYQETQYF. DNA for the CDR3: TGTGCCAGCAGCGGCCGGGACTACCAAGAGACCCAGTACTTC.

This chain joins TRBV28 and TRBJ2-1, with 7 bases that match TRBD1. Losses at the gene ends were 4 bases for V and 9 bases for J; bases not matched to a gene: 9. The CDR3 sequence is 14 residues long. The germline CDR1 and CDR2 sequences are MDHEN and SYDVKM. CDR3 in amino acids: CASSSPTGDGEQFF. Written as DNA, the CDR3 is TGTGCCAGCAGTTCCCCCACAGGGGACGGTGAGCAGTTCTTC.

This chain uses TRBV5-4 with TRBJ2-1; 14 bases agree with TRBD2. This CDR3 contains 16 residues. The germline CDR1 and CDR2 sequences are SGHNT and YYREEE (reference sequence). V lost 4 bases to trimming and J lost 3 bases; unmatched junction nucleotides: 3. The CDR3 here is CASSPGTSGSYNEQFF. The DNA for the CDR3 is TGTGCCAGCAGCCCAGGGACTAGCGGGAGCTACAATGAGCAGTTCTTC.

The rearrangement joins TRBV10-3 to TRBJ1-5; D not resolved. The CDR3 consists of 15 residues. V lost 0 bases, J lost 2 bases, and 8 bases lay in between. CDR1 is ENHRY and CDR2 is SYGVKD in the germline V gene. DNA for the CDR3: TGTGCCATCAGTGAGTCGAGTCTGGGCAATCAGCCCCAGCATTTT. It yields the protein CAISESSLGNQPQHF.

The chain carries TRBV19 and TRBJ1-4; possible D gene TRBD1, 5 bases. There are 14 residues in the CDR3. V lost 5 bases and J lost 7, with 14 bases in between. Per germline, CDR1 LNHDA and CDR2 SQIVND (reference sequence). The CDR3 DNA follows: TGTGCCAGTAGTGCGTTCGACAGAGTTGAAAAACTGTTTTTT. Its protein product is CASSAFDRVEKLFF.

The chain couples TRBV5-4 to TRBJ2-1; 10 nucleotides align to TRBD2. Per the germline V gene, CDR1 is SGHNT and CDR2 is YYREEE (reference sequence). V lost 3 bases to trimming and J lost 3 bases; unmatched junction nucleotides: 9. The length of the CDR3 is 17 residues. CDR3 sequence: CASSSPTAGGGYNEQFF. In DNA form, the CDR3 reads TGTGCCAGCAGCTCCCCAACAGCGGGAGGGGGCTACAATGAGCAGTTCTTC.

V gene TRBV6-5 combines with J gene TRBJ1-4; TRBD1 aligns across 7 bases. The CDR3 has 13 amino acids. Per germline, CDR1 MNHEY and CDR2 SVGAGI. The V and J ends lost 6 bases and 11 bases, in that order; junction bases with no gene match: 9. CDR3 DNA sequence: TGTGCCAGCAGCCTTGACAGGGAGGAGAAACTGTTTTTT. Its protein is CASSLDREEKLFF.

This clone was detected only once. The J gene is TRBJ2-4, the V gene TRBV9; TRBD1 matches 8 bases. The length of the CDR3 is 17 residues. Germline V lookup: CDR1 SGDLS, CDR2 YYNGEE. J lost 9 bases, V lost 4 bases, and 18 bases had no gene match. In nucleotides, the CDR3 is TGTGCCAGCAGCCCCCCCGCGGGGACAGGACCCCTTCCCATTCAGTACTTC. The encoded protein is CASSPPAGTGPLPIQYF.

The chain couples TRBV19 to TRBJ1-5; tentatively, D is TRBD1 (6 bases). This CDR3 comprises 13 residues. Trimming took 5 bases from V and 4 from J, leaving 9 bases between them. Germline CDR1 reads LNHDA; CDR2 reads SQIVND (reference sequence). CDR3 loop: CASSWQGNQPQHF. In DNA form, the CDR3 reads TGTGCCAGTAGTTGGCAGGGGAATCAGCCCCAGCATTTT.

The rearrangement links TRBV4-1 to TRBJ2-3, with TRBD1 as a possible D gene (5 bases). CDR1 MGHRA and CDR2 YSYEKL come from the germline V gene. V was cut by 2 bases and J by 0 bases, with 12 bases left in between. The CDR3 covers 16 residues. The CDR3 region is CASSQRGLESTDTQYF. CDR3 DNA: TGCGCCAGCAGCCAAAGGGGCCTTGAGAGCACAGATACGCAGTATTTT.

This clone has a single count. The rearrangement links TRBV2 to TRBJ2-3, with 9 bases fitting TRBD1. Germline values: CDR1 SNHLY, CDR2 FYNNEI. This CDR3 contains 14 residues. V was clipped by 5 bases and J by 2 bases; unmatched bases: 2. CDR3 amino acids: CASSRTGDTDTQYF. CDR3 sequence (DNA): TGTGCCAGCAGTCGGACAGGGGACACAGATACGCAGTATTTT.

V is TRBV6-6 and J is TRBJ1-2; tentatively, D is TRBD1 (5 bases). CDR3 length: 13 amino acids. CDR1 and CDR2 (germline): MNHNY, SVGAGI (reference sequence). Trimming removed 4 bases at V and 2 bases at J, with 8 bases between. The CDR3 DNA reads as TGTGCCAGCAGTTTACAGGTCAACTATGGCTACACCTTC. Amino acid sequence: CASSLQVNYGYTF.

This clone was counted a few times. The sample has other DNA sequences that encode this CDR3 too. This rearrangement joins TRBV5-1 to TRBJ2-7; D is undetermined. The CDR3 length is 13 residues. V lost 0 bases to trimming and J lost 3 bases, with 7 bases between them. The germline V gene has CDR1 SGHRS and CDR2 YFSETQ. The CDR3 DNA follows: TGCGCCAGCAGCTTGGGGCAGATCTACGAGCAGTACTTC. Encoded protein: CASSLGQIYEQYF.

This clone was counted a single time. The chain recombines TRBV7-2 with TRBJ2-7, with TRBD2 identical over 8 bases. CDR3 size: 14 residues. V lost 5 bases and J lost 4; bases outside the gene matches: 7. Germline V lookup: CDR1 SGHTA, CDR2 FQGNSA. CDR3 bases: TGTGCCAGCAGCAATAGCGGGGAAGGGTACGAGCAGTACTTC. As protein: CASSNSGEGYEQYF.

This rearrangement joins TRBV28 to TRBJ1-1; 9 bases agree with TRBD1. CDR1 MDHEN and CDR2 SYDVKM come from the germline V gene. CDR3 length equals 17 residues. After removal of 3 bases from V and 5 bases from J, the junction contained 13 bases not matched to a gene. The CDR3 DNA reads TGTGCCAGCAGTTTCGGGACAGGGACGTTATTGGGTACTGAAGCTTTCTTT. Amino acids: CASSFGTGTLLGTEAFF. Using reference TRBV28 and TRBJ1-1 for the parts outside the CDR3, the full variable domain is DVKVTQSSRYLVKRTGEKVFLECVQDMDHENMFWYRQDPGLGLRLIYFSYDVKMKEKGDIPEGYSVSREKKERFSLILESASTNQTSMYLCASSFGTGTLLGTEAFFGQGTRLTVV.

This chain links TRBV15 with TRBJ2-3, with TRBD2 matching 11 bases. The CDR3 extends over 16 amino acids. CDR1 is LNHNV, CDR2 YYDKDF, per germline (reference sequence). Trimming at V came to 5 bases and at J to 1 base, leaving 5 bases not matched to a gene. CDR3 amino acids: CATSLPGLAGTDTQYF. The CDR3 coding sequence is TGTGCCACCAGCCTTCCGGGACTAGCGGGCACAGATACGCAGTATTTT.

V gene TRBV5-1 combines with J gene TRBJ2-2, with TRBD1 as a possible D gene (5 bases). The germline V and J ends were trimmed by 2 bases and 3 bases, with 11 bases remaining between them. Looked up from germline, CDR1 is SGHRS and CDR2 is YFSETQ. The CDR3 contains 15 residues. CDR3 nucleotide sequence: TGCGCCAGCAGCTTTCGGACACACGACACCGGGGAGCTGTTTTTT. This codes for CASSFRTHDTGELFF.

The gene calls are TRBV27 and TRBJ2-7, with no clear D. Germline lookup yields CDR1 MNHEY and CDR2 SMNVEV (reference sequence). The V end was cut by 3 bases, the J end by 3 bases, with 12 bases between. The CDR3 has 14 amino acids. CDR3 bases: TGTGCCAGCAGTTTCGGAGAACACCTCTACGAGCAGTACTTC. Translating gives CASSFGEHLYEQYF.

The gene calls are TRBV2 and TRBJ2-3; 8 bases map to TRBD1. Germline V lookup: CDR1 SNHLY, CDR2 FYNNEI. The CDR3 spans 15 residues. V lost 3 bases to trimming and J lost 4 bases; unmatched junction nucleotides: 6. CDR3 residues: CASSDSRGRPDTQYF. Written as DNA, the CDR3 is TGTGCCAGCAGTGATTCCAGGGGGCGTCCAGATACGCAGTATTTT.